This TCR beta chain was recovered during a study of post-analysis software for immune sequencing data. As concerns this clonotype: Antigen unknown.

Trimming cost V 6 bases and J 0 bases, with 20 bases left between them. The CDR3 covers 17 residues. Germline CDR1 and CDR2: MGHDK and SYGVNS. Built from TCR beta cDNA, the libraries had unique molecular identifiers in them. Researchers reported approximately 500,000 cDNA molecules coming from around 1 to 10 million T cells. Each CDR3 protein is one row after TCRdb ran MiXCR on the PCR reads. The sample comprises some 450,000 distinct CDR3 sequences, over 35% of which are singletons, and about 12% rests with the top ten. Findings and limits, study-wide: When patients were compared with controls, 4 or 5 TRBV segments were more frequent, TRBV5-6, TRBV5-1 and TRBV20-1 among them.

This sequence was found in a girl under 18 with multiple sclerosis. The chain links TRBV25-1 to TRBJ1-1, with D uncertain. Sequenced: blood. The CDR3 bases are TGTGCCAGCAGGCCGTCAAAAGCCTCCTCCTTGAACACTGAAGCTTTCTTT. Protein sequence: CASRPSKASSLNTEAFF.